The clone carrying this T cell receptor beta chain has just one count. What it binds is not known. Clones were sequenced by immunoSEQ multiplex PCR, and TCRdb holds only the in-frame ones, with some missing. Here the sample spans about 130,000 clones, 92% being singletons. Germline V gene sequence: CDR1 LNHNV, CDR2 YYDKDF (reference sequence). Trimming cost V 0 bases and J 5 bases, with 13 bases left between them. The CDR3 is 15 residues long. These data come from a study of T cell responses to AZD1222 COVID-19 vaccine. Study findings and constraints: Reports indicate that nearly half of spike-specific TCRs are directed at unmutated variant regions. At 160-218 and 743-854, vaccine-associated CD4 TCRs were dominant, and they spanned spike. The breadth and depth of Spike-specific TCRs increased once two AZD1222 doses had been given. Only a handful of AZD1222 recipients, more than five in all, had baseline seropositivity.

The source is an adult in good health. The chain combines TRBV15 with TRBJ1-2; no clear D gene. This material consisted of peripheral blood, taken on day 0 of AZD1222 vaccination. CDR3 residues: CATSRDVAPGYGYTF. CDR3 DNA: TGTGCCACCAGCAGAGATGTGGCACCCGGATATGGCTACACCTTC.